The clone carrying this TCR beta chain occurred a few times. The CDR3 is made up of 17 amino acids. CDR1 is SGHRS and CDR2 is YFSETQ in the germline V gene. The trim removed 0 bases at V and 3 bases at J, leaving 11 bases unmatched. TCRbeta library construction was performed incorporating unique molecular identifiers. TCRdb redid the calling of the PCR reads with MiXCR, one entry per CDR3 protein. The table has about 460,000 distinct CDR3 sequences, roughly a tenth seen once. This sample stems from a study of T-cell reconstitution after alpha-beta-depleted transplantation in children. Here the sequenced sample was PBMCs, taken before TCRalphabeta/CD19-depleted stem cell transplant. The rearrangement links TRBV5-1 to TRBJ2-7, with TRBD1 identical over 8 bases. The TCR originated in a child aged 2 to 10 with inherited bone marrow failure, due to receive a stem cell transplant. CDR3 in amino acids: CASSLAAGGVEDYEQYF. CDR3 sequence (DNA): TGCGCCAGCAGCTTGGCTGCAGGGGGCGTCGAGGACTACGAGCAGTACTTC. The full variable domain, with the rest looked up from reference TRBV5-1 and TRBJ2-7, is KAGVTQTPRYLIKTRGQQVTLSCSPISGHRSVSWYQQTPGQGLQFLFEYFSETQRNKGNFPGRFSGRQFSNSRSEMNVSTLELGDSALYLCASSLAAGGVEDYEQYFGPGTRLTVT.